Each of the 23 T cell receptor beta chains below was sequenced from the same sample in a study of cytomegalovirus exposure and HLA in healthy donors. The study ran its PCR with 60 Vbeta and 13 Jbeta primers. TCRdb keeps only in-frame clones here, not all; method: immunoSEQ multiplex PCR. The profile shows about 260,000 clones, about 75% of them singletons. Sample: PBMCs. The receptors here all came from a female donor in good health and CMV-seronegative.

The J gene is TRBJ2-2, the V gene TRBV5-4, with 10 bases identical to TRBD1. This CDR3 is built from 14 residues. V dropped 4 bases and J dropped 4; count of bases not matched to a gene: 1. Germline values: CDR1 SGHNT, CDR2 YYREEE (reference sequence). The CDR3 reads CASSRTGGTGELFF. CDR3 nucleotides: TGTGCCAGCAGCCGGACAGGGGGCACCGGGGAGCTGTTTTTT.

This clone was detected a few times. CDR3 nucleotides: TGTGCCAGCAGTGAGAAGGGCGCGGGGGCTTTCTTT. Its protein product is CASSEKGAGAFF. The chain carries TRBV25-1 and TRBJ1-1; no clear D. The CDR3 consists of 12 residues. Between the trimmed V and J ends, which lost 3 bases and 11 bases, there was a span of 13 bases. From germline, CDR1 is MGHDK and CDR2 SYGVNS.

The rearrangement joins TRBV4-1 to TRBJ2-7; D remains unclear. The CDR3 consists of 14 residues. Germline CDR1 and CDR2: MGHRA and YSYEKL. V was clipped by 3 bases and J by 3 bases, with 12 bases between them. The CDR3 DNA reads as TGCGCCAGCAGCCACGCAGATGGGCGCTACGAGCAGTACTTC. Encoded protein: CASSHADGRYEQYF.

V usage is TRBV6-5 and J usage is TRBJ2-5; a possible D gene is TRBD2 (5 bases). CDR3 size: 13 residues. Trimming stripped 7 bases from V and 5 bases from J, with 14 bases between. CDR1 MNHEY and CDR2 SVGAGI come from the germline V gene. This CDR3 reads CASTTGGLETQYF. DNA of the CDR3: TGTGCCAGCACGACTGGAGGTCTGGAGACCCAGTACTTC.

This clone was detected once. The chain uses TRBV6-1 and TRBJ1-6; maybe TRBD1 (5 bases). The CDR3 loop spans 14 amino acids. Germline V gives CDR1 MNHNS, CDR2 SASEGT. V lost 2 bases and J 10 bases, leaving 12 bases between the germline ends. The CDR3 DNA reads TGTGCCAGCAGTGAAAGTTTGGGGGGATCACCCCTCCACTTT. Its translation is CASSESLGGSPLHF.

The chain employs TRBV6-1 and TRBJ2-1, with 11 nucleotides matching TRBD2. J was trimmed by 15 bases and V by 6 bases; bases with no gene match: 4. CDR3 length: 11 amino acids. Germline V CDR1 and CDR2: MNHNS, SASEGT. The CDR3 DNA is TGTGCCAGCAGGGGGCTAGCGGGAGGGTTCTTC. Protein sequence: CASRGLAGGFF.

The chain combines TRBV6-4 with TRBJ2-7; 13 bases match TRBD2. This CDR3 region has 15 residues. Germline CDR1 MRHNA, CDR2 SNTAGT. V lost 6 bases to trimming and J lost 2 bases; unmatched junction nucleotides: 4. The CDR3 nucleotides are TGTGCCAGCAGCGAGGGGACTAGCGGGGCCTACGAGCAGTACTTC. This encodes CASSEGTSGAYEQYF.

This chain joins TRBV18 and TRBJ2-1; 10 positions match TRBD2. After removal of 4 bases from V and 8 bases from J, the junction contained 11 bases not matched to a gene. Germline CDR1 reads KGHSH; CDR2 reads LQKENI. The CDR3 loop spans 16 amino acids. CDR3 in amino acids: CASSRGGAGGPDEQFF. The CDR3 coding sequence is TGTGCCAGCTCACGTGGTGGAGCGGGAGGGCCCGATGAGCAGTTCTTC.

Worth noting for this clone: At the DNA level, this CDR3 is encoded by other sequences in the same sample as well. V is TRBV7-7 and J is TRBJ2-1, with TRBD2 identical over 11 bases. Germline V CDR1 and CDR2: SSHAT, FNYEAQ (reference sequence). V was pared by 1 base and J by 7 bases, with 6 bases of the junction left unmatched. The CDR3 length is 16 residues. The CDR3 protein is CASSLGIAGGPNEQFF. The CDR3 bases are TGTGCCAGCAGCTTAGGGATAGCGGGAGGGCCGAATGAGCAGTTCTTC.

Notes on this clone: This CDR3 is also generated by other DNA sequences in the sample. The V gene is TRBV30, the J gene TRBJ1-6; 9 nucleotides match TRBD1. CDR1 is GTSNPN and CDR2 is SVGIG in the germline V gene (reference sequence). There are 13 residues in the CDR3. Trimming removed 8 bases from V and 4 bases from J; junction bases left unmatched: 3. The DNA of the CDR3 is TGTGCCCGCGGACAGGGGTATAATTCACCCCTCCACTTT. This sequence encodes CARGQGYNSPLHF.

The chain couples TRBV20-1 to TRBJ1-1, with D hard to call. Germline CDR1 DFQATT, CDR2 SNEGSKA (reference sequence). V was pared by 3 bases and J by 2 bases, with 4 bases between. CDR3 length: 11 amino acids. In nucleotides, the CDR3 is TGCAGTGCTAGTTATAACACTGAAGCTTTCTTT. Protein: CSASYNTEAFF.

The chain's CDR3 is CAWSESGMNTEAFF. Here the CDR3 DNA reads TGTGCCTGGAGTGAATCGGGTATGAACACTGAAGCTTTCTTT. The rearrangement links TRBV30 to TRBJ1-1, with no clear D. CDR1 GTSNPN and CDR2 SVGIG come from the germline V gene (reference sequence). This CDR3 is 14 amino acids long. V was shortened by 1 base and J by 0 bases, with 9 bases between the two germline ends.

This clone was counted between two and nine times. V and J are TRBV4-2 and TRBJ2-5, with D perhaps TRBD2 (6 bases). V was pared by 1 base and J by 7 bases, with 16 bases between. Germline assignment: CDR1 LGHNA and CDR2 YNFKEQ. The CDR3 extends over 15 amino acids. Here the CDR3 reads CASSQGGEREGTQYF. The CDR3, as DNA: TGTGCCAGCAGCCAAGGGGGGGAGCGAGAGGGGACCCAGTACTTC.

This clone was picked up one time. The chain couples TRBV27 to TRBJ2-7, with 9 nucleotides matching TRBD2. Per the germline V gene, CDR1 is MNHEY and CDR2 is SMNVEV (reference sequence). The length of the CDR3 is 15 residues. Losses at the gene ends were 4 bases for V and 7 bases for J; bases not matched to a gene: 11. The DNA for the CDR3 is TGTGCCAGCAGTTCTAGCGGGACCCGTGGACGGGAGCAGTACTTC. It is translated as CASSSSGTRGREQYF.

This clone has a single count. The chain links TRBV9 to TRBJ2-7; weak D call: TRBD1 (5 bases). Germline V gene sequence: CDR1 SGDLS, CDR2 YYNGEE. The CDR3 spans 11 residues. The V and J ends lost 3 bases and 4 bases respectively, with 5 bases between them. The CDR3 nucleotides are TGTGCCAGCAGCGAGGGGTACGAGCAGTACTTC. It translates to CASSEGYEQYF.

The J gene is TRBJ1-1, the V gene TRBV7-8; D uncertain. V lost 7 bases and J 1 base, leaving 13 bases between the germline ends. The CDR3 spans 14 residues. Per the germline V gene, CDR1 is SGHVS and CDR2 is FQNEAQ. This chain's CDR3 is CASTPFYSNTEAFF. DNA for the CDR3: TGTGCCAGCACACCCTTCTACTCGAACACTGAAGCTTTCTTT.

About this clone: Different DNA sequences within this sample yield the same CDR3. The gene calls are TRBV7-6 and TRBJ2-7; maybe TRBD2 (6 bases). CDR1 SGHVS and CDR2 FNYEAQ come from the germline V gene. CDR3 length: 14 amino acids. V shed 1 base and J shed 5 bases, with 12 bases lying between them. The CDR3 protein is CASSLVRGGDEQYF. CDR3 in DNA: TGTGCCAGCAGCTTAGTTAGGGGAGGAGACGAGCAGTACTTC.

This clone showed up just a few times. V usage is TRBV19 and J usage is TRBJ2-1; 12 nucleotides agree with TRBD2. J was trimmed by 7 bases and V by 7 bases; bases with no gene match: 5. The CDR3 has 14 amino acids. Per germline, CDR1 LNHDA and CDR2 SQIVND (reference sequence). In DNA form, the CDR3 reads TGTGCCAGTAAGACTAGCGGGAGCAGGAATGAGCAGTTCTTC. Its protein is CASKTSGSRNEQFF.

V is TRBV9 and J is TRBJ2-5, with 9 bases that match TRBD2. The CDR3 loop spans 16 amino acids. Germline loops: CDR1 SGDLS, CDR2 YYNGEE. V lost 0 bases and J lost 2; bases outside the gene matches: 5. The CDR3 here is CASSVVGSGGQETQYF. CDR3 sequence (DNA): TGTGCCAGCAGCGTAGTCGGTAGCGGGGGACAAGAGACCCAGTACTTC.

The chain joins TRBV5-4 to TRBJ2-5; a weak D match, TRBD2 (5 bases). With 1 base removed from V and 3 bases from J, the gap between germline ends came to 10 bases. The CDR3 loop spans 14 amino acids. CDR1 and CDR2 (germline): SGHNT, YYREEE (reference sequence). Here the CDR3 DNA reads TGTGCCAGCAGCTTGCAGGACTTAGAAGAGACCCAGTACTTC. Its protein product is CASSLQDLEETQYF.

The V and J genes are TRBV28 and TRBJ1-4, with D possibly being TRBD1 (5 bases). The CDR3 runs 15 residues. V was pared by 8 bases and J by 0 bases, with 13 bases between. Germline assignment: CDR1 MDHEN and CDR2 SYDVKM. The CDR3 DNA is TGTGCCAGCGGATTCCAACAGGCAACTAATGAAAAACTGTTTTTT. Residues: CASGFQQATNEKLFF. Full variable domain (outside the CDR3, taken from reference TRBV28 and TRBJ1-4): DVKVTQSSRYLVKRTGEKVFLECVQDMDHENMFWYRQDPGLGLRLIYFSYDVKMKEKGDIPEGYSVSREKKERFSLILESASTNQTSMYLCASGFQQATNEKLFFGSGTQLSVL.

The table lists this clone with a count of one. J is TRBJ2-1 and V is TRBV7-3; 10 nucleotides match TRBD2. The CDR3 has 16 amino acids. The junction had 12 bases not matched to a gene; V was cut back by 9 bases and J by 4 bases. The germline CDR1 and CDR2 sequences are SGHTA and FQGTGA. In nucleotides, the CDR3 is TGTGCCAGGCGTCGAGCTAGCGGGAGAAAGTACAATGAGCAGTTCTTC. Protein: CARRRASGRKYNEQFF.

V usage is TRBV11-2 and J usage is TRBJ1-1; 8 bases map to TRBD1. The V segment lost 2 bases and the J segment 8 bases; nucleotides outside the gene matches: 10. Germline V gives CDR1 SGHAT, CDR2 FQNNGV. This CDR3 spans 15 amino acids. DNA of the CDR3: TGTGCCAGCAGCTTAACGGACAGGGAGCCTCACGAAGCTTTCTTT. It yields the protein CASSLTDREPHEAFF.